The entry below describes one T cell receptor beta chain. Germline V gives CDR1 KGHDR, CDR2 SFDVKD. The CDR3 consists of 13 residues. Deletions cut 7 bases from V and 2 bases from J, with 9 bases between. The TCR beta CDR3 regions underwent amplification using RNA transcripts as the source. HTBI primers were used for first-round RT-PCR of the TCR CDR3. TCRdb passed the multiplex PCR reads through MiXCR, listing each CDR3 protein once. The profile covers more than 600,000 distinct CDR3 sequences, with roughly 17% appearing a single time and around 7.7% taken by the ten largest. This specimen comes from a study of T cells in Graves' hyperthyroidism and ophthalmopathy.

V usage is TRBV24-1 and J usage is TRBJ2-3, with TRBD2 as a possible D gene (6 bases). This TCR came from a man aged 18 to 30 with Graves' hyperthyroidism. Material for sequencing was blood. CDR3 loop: CATRGLNTDTQYF. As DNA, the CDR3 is TGTGCCACCAGGGGACTGAACACAGATACGCAGTATTTT.